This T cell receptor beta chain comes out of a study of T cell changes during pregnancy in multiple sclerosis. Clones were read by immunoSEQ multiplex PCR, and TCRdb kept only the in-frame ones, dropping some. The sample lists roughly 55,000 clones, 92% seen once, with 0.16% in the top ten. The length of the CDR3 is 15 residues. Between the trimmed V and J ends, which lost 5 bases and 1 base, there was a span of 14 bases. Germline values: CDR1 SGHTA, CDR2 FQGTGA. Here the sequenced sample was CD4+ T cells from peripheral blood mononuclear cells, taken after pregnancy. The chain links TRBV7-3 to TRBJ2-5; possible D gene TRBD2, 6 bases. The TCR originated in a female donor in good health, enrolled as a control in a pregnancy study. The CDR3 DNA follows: TGTGCCAGCAGCCGAGGACCCGGGGGCCAAGAGACCCAGTACTTC. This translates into CASSRGPGGQETQYF.